The clone carrying this T cell receptor (beta chain) was detected ten times or more. The data were taken from a study of T cells in Graves' hyperthyroidism and ophthalmopathy. It was RNA transcripts that yielded the amplified TCR beta CDR3 regions. Initially, a first-round RT-PCR of the TCR CDR3 employed the HTBI primer set. TCRdb passed the multiplex PCR reads through MiXCR, listing each CDR3 protein once. The sample contains about 200,000 distinct CDR3 sequences, about a sixth of which appear only once. The source of this sequence is a woman between 45 and 65 years old with Graves' hyperthyroidism. Sequencing was carried out using blood.

The CDR3 reads CASSLLGGASYEQYF. The CDR3 coding sequence is TGTGCCAGCAGTTTATTGGGGGGAGCCTCCTACGAGCAGTACTTC. The chain uses TRBV27 and TRBJ2-7; TRBD2 is a possible D gene (6 bases). The CDR3 is 15 residues long. V shed 1 base and J shed 0 bases, with 10 bases lying between them. Germline V CDR1 and CDR2: MNHEY, SMNVEV (reference sequence).